This T cell receptor (beta chain) was found in a study of T cell changes during pregnancy in multiple sclerosis. This clone was picked up one time. The ends were cut back, 5 bases at V and 2 bases at J, with 16 bases in the middle. Germline assignment: CDR1 SGHVS and CDR2 FQNEAQ. The CDR3 loop spans 16 amino acids. TCRdb's copy holds only in-frame clones and misses some; the assay was immunoSEQ multiplex PCR. The sample lists some 15,000 clones, about nine tenths occurring once. The chain uses TRBV7-8 and TRBJ1-5; D call uncertain. The TCR was taken from a female donor in good health, enrolled as a control in a pregnancy study. Sequenced here: CD8+ T cells from peripheral blood mononuclear cells, sampled in the second trimester of pregnancy. This CDR3 is CASSAGSGVGNQPQHF. The CDR3 nucleotides are TGTGCCAGCAGCGCCGGGTCCGGGGTAGGCAATCAGCCCCAGCATTTT.